What follows are 9 T cell receptor beta chains derived from one specimen sequenced in a study of post-analysis software for immune sequencing data (dated by TCRdb to the mid-2010s). Results and caveats for the whole study, not just this receptor: Patients showed significantly higher frequencies than controls for five TRBV segments, among them TRBV5-6, TRBV5-1 and TRBV20-1.

The antigens these receptors bind are not known. The library was produced with PCR. The sequencing machine was an Illumina HiSeq 2500. To reduce PCR and sequencing biases, unique molecular identifiers were built into the TCR beta cDNA libraries. The public reads were reanalyzed by TCRdb: fastp trimming at Q25, MiXCR alignment, in-frame beta chains only. Duplicate CDR3 protein sequences are folded into a single record with the most common DNA and genes. The sample table records hundreds of thousands of distinct CDR3 sequences; 59% of these occur just once. About 11% of the sample is in the top ten clones. The specimen sequenced was blood. These receptor sequences come from a girl aged 2 to 10 with multiple sclerosis.

V usage is TRBV7-2 and J usage is TRBJ2-1; tentative D call: TRBD1 (6 bases). V dropped 0 bases and J dropped 5 bases, with 11 bases sitting between them. CDR3 length: 15 amino acids. Germline CDR1 and CDR2: SGHTA and FQGNSA. The CDR3 is CASSLAPTGNNEQFF. CDR3 in DNA: TGTGCCAGCAGCTTAGCACCGACAGGCAACAATGAGCAGTTCTTC.

The rearrangement links TRBV21-1 to TRBJ2-7; the DNA was not used to check the table's D call, TRBD2. TRBV21-1 is a listed pseudogene. The CDR3 covers 15 residues. This CDR3 reads CASSKRGGVTYEQYF. The CDR3 nucleotides are TGTGCCAGCAGCAAGCGAGGCGGGGTAACCTACGAGCAGTACTTC.

This sequence joins TRBV7-2 and TRBJ1-1; TRBD1 matches 7 bases. The V gene's germline CDR1 is SGHTA and CDR2 FQGNSA. The CDR3 extends over 15 amino acids. The V gene end was trimmed by 0 bases and the J gene end by 9 bases; junction bases not matched to a gene: 10. The CDR3 here is CASSLARTGLDQAFF. CDR3 nucleotides: TGTGCCAGCAGCTTAGCCCGGACAGGTCTCGATCAAGCTTTCTTT.

The genes are TRBV7-2 and TRBJ2-7; perhaps TRBD1 as D (5 bases). The J call is in doubt because the DNA end fits TRBJ2-5 better. Germline V lookup: CDR1 SGHTA, CDR2 FQGNSA. The CDR3 loop spans 14 amino acids. The CDR3 DNA reads as TGTGCCAGCAGCTCGACAGTAAAGAAAGAGACCCAGTACTTC. This codes for CASSSTVKKETQYF.

In its sample, this clonotype was seen a few times. This chain joins TRBV6-4 and TRBJ2-4; no clear D gene. V was cut by 1 base and J by 2 bases, with 15 bases left in between. The germline gives CDR1 MRHNA, CDR2 SNTAGT. The CDR3 has 17 residues. The CDR3 nucleotides are TGTGCCAGCAGTGACTTCATCGAATGGGTCCCCAAAAACATTCAGTACTTC. This gives the protein CASSDFIEWVPKNIQYF.

This chain joins TRBV7-9 and TRBJ2-1, with TRBD2 matching 9 bases. V lost 0 bases to trimming and J lost 8 bases; unmatched junction nucleotides: 11. The CDR3 contains 17 residues. Per the germline V gene, CDR1 is SEHNR and CDR2 is FQNEAQ (reference sequence). CDR3 nucleotide sequence: TGTGCCAGCAGCTTAGCGGCCCGACCAGGACTAGCGTATGAGCAGTTCTTC. It specifies CASSLAARPGLAYEQFF.

The chain has TRBV4-1 and TRBJ2-1, with D uncertain. This CDR3 comprises 16 residues. V was trimmed by 0 bases and J by 3 bases, leaving 12 bases between them. The V gene's germline CDR1 is MGHRA and CDR2 YSYEKL. In DNA, the CDR3 is TGCGCCAGCAGCCAAGATACTTCGGGTTTCTACAATGAGCAGTTCTTC. Translating it yields CASSQDTSGFYNEQFF.

V gene TRBV29-1 combines with J gene TRBJ2-5; D is unclear. Germline-derived CDR1 and CDR2 are SQVTM and ANQGSEA. This CDR3 has 14 amino acids. With 4 bases removed from V and 5 bases from J, the gap between germline ends came to 17 bases. CDR3 region: CSVVVTLGRETQYF. The CDR3, as DNA: TGCAGCGTTGTCGTAACCTTGGGCAGGGAGACCCAGTACTTC.

The chain recombines TRBV6-5 with TRBJ2-5, with TRBD2 matching 9 bases. Trimming at V came to 0 bases and at J to 5 bases, leaving 7 bases not matched to a gene. Germline V gene sequence: CDR1 MNHEY, CDR2 SVGAGI. The CDR3 is 16 residues long. The CDR3 sequence is CASSYSFSGLAETQYF. For the CDR3, the DNA is TGTGCCAGCAGTTACTCGTTTTCCGGACTAGCGGAGACCCAGTACTTC.